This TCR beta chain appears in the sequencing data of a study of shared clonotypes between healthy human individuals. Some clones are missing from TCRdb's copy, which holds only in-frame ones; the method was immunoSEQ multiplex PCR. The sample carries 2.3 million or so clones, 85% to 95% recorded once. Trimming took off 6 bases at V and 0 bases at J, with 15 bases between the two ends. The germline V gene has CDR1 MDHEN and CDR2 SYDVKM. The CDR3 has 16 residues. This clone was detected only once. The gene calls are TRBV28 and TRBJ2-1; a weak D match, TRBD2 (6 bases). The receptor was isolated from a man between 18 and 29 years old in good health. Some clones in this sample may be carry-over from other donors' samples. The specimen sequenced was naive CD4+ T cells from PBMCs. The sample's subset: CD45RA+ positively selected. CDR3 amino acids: CASRSGSGNSYNEQFF. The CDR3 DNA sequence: TGTGCCAGCAGAAGCGGGTCGGGGAACTCCTACAATGAGCAGTTCTTC. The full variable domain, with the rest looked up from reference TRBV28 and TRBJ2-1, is DVKVTQSSRYLVKRTGEKVFLECVQDMDHENMFWYRQDPGLGLRLIYFSYDVKMKEKGDIPEGYSVSREKKERFSLILESASTNQTSMYLCASRSGSGNSYNEQFFGPGTRLTVL.